This T cell receptor beta chain was recorded in a study of shared clonotypes between healthy human individuals. Study-wide points: Sampling used blood alone; tissue repertoires probably differ. Clonotypes that were shared across a handful of donors made up 4.5% to 5% of naive CD4 clonotypes.

This CDR3 is 17 amino acids long. Per the germline V gene, CDR1 is KGHSH and CDR2 is LQKENI. After removal of 5 bases from V and 9 bases from J, the junction contained 17 bases not matched to a gene. Investigators divided CD4+ cells into CD45RA+ naive and CD45RA-negative memory subsets. With respect to this clone: What it recognizes is unknown.

Across several immunoSEQ plates, the genomic DNA of each subset was split evenly. Libraries were prepared by immunoSEQ multiplex PCR; TCRdb keeps only in-frame clonotypes and omits some of them. The table shows 640,000 or so clones, with 60% to 80% occurring only once. This chain links TRBV18 with TRBJ2-1; TRBD2 aligns across 9 bases. Sequenced: memory CD4+ T cells sorted from blood. Subset specified: CD45RA-negative fraction. The TCR sequence derives from a woman aged 25 to 39 in good health. The CDR3 loop is CASSKGVAGAGKSEQFF. The CDR3 DNA follows: TGTGCCAGCTCAAAAGGGGTAGCGGGAGCGGGCAAGAGTGAGCAGTTCTTC.